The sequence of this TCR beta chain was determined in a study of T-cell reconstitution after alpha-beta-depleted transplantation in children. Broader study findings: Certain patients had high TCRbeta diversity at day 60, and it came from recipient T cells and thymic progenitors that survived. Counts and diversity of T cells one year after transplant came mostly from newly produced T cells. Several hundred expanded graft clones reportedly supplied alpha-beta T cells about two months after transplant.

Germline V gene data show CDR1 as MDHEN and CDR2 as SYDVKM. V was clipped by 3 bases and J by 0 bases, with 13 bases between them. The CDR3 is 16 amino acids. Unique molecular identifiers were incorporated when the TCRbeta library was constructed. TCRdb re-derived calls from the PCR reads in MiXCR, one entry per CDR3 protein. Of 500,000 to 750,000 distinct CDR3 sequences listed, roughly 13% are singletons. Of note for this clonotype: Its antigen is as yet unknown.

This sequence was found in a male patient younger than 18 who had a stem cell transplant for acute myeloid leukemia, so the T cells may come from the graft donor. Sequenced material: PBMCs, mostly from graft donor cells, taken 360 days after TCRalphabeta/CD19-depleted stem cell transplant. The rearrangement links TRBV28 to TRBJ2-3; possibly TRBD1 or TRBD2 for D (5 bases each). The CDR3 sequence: CASSLFSGTSTDTQYF. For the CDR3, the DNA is TGTGCCAGCAGTTTGTTCTCGGGGACGAGCACAGATACGCAGTATTTT.